This T cell receptor beta chain was captured in a study of T cell changes during pregnancy in multiple sclerosis. This clone was counted only a few times. Germline loops: CDR1 SGHRS, CDR2 YFSETQ. With 6 bases removed from V and 0 bases from J, the gap between germline ends came to 9 bases. There are 13 residues in the CDR3. Profiled with immunoSEQ multiplex PCR; TCRdb holds only in-frame clones, not every one. The table includes about 41,000 clones, roughly nine tenths detected once. This TCR was recovered from a female donor with multiple sclerosis, enrolled in a pregnancy study. The sequencing used CD4+ T cells from peripheral blood mononuclear cells, collected in the first trimester of pregnancy. The chain employs TRBV5-1 and TRBJ1-1; TRBD1 might be the D (5 bases). The CDR3: CASKGLLNTEAFF. The CDR3 coding sequence is TGCGCCAGCAAGGGGCTTTTGAACACTGAAGCTTTCTTT.